These T cell receptor beta chains were read from a single sample in a study of T cell responses to AZD1222 COVID-19 vaccine. The assay was immunoSEQ multiplex PCR, and TCRdb's table has in-frame clones only and misses some. The sample lists about 100,000 clones; about 90% were seen once. The specimen was peripheral blood, collected on day 0 of AZD1222 vaccination. These receptors were taken from an adult in good health. CDR3s include the opening cysteine and the closing phenylalanine or tryptophan. The D gene is left open where the match is weak. Size values are once, few and many counts, or a class for expanded clones, and some rows have none.

clone size	CDR3 length	V gene	J gene	D gene	CDR3 protein	CDR3 DNA
-	15	TRBV6-5	TRBJ2-7	TRBD1	CASRAGTGGVYEQYF	TGTGCCAGCAGGGCCGGGACAGGGGGCGTTTACGAGCAGTACTTC
-	15	TRBV27	TRBJ1-2	TRBD1	CASSTSGTANYGYTF	TGTGCCAGCAGTACCTCCGGGACAGCTAACTATGGCTACACCTTC
-	14	TRBV19	TRBJ1-4	TRBD1	CASSLYRGREKLFF	TGTGCCAGTAGTCTCTACAGGGGACGGGAAAAACTGTTTTTT
-	19	TRBV4-2	TRBJ2-6	TRBD2	CASSQGLGLQHSGANVLTF	TGTGCCAGCAGCCAAGGATTGGGACTACAACACTCTGGGGCCAACGTCCTGACTTTC
-	14	TRBV28	TRBJ1-3	-	CATTRGVSGNTIYF	TGTGCCACGACCCGGGGAGTCTCTGGAAACACCATATATTTT
-	15	TRBV3-1/TRBV3-2	TRBJ1-2	TRBD1	CASSHLQGINYGYTF	TGTGCCAGCAGCCACTTACAGGGGATTAACTATGGCTACACCTTC
-	15	TRBV19	TRBJ1-1	-	CASTREGLKGTEAFF	TGTGCCAGTACCCGAGAGGGGCTCAAAGGGACTGAAGCTTTCTTT
-	13	TRBV2	TRBJ2-7	TRBD1	CASSGDSAYEQYF	TGTGCCAGCAGTGGGGACAGCGCCTACGAGCAGTACTTC
-	16	TRBV3-1/TRBV3-2	TRBJ1-6	-	CASSQDFRAGNSPLHF	TGTGCCAGCAGCCAAGATTTCAGGGCAGGGAATTCACCCCTCCACTTT
few	10	TRBV4-1	TRBJ1-6	-	CASGGSPLHF	TGCGCCAGCGGTGGATCACCCCTCCACTTT
-	15	TRBV27	TRBJ2-5	-	CASSLWRGEVETQYF	TGTGCCAGCAGTTTATGGCGGGGTGAGGTTGAGACCCAGTACTTC
-	15	TRBV7-2	TRBJ2-7	TRBD2	CASSPSSGRAYEQYF	TGTGCCAGCAGCCCTTCTAGCGGGAGGGCGTACGAGCAGTACTTC
once	15	TRBV6-4	TRBJ2-7	-	CASSGARGRGGEQYF	TGTGCCAGCAGTGGGGCGCGGGGGCGAGGCGGCGAGCAGTACTTC
-	16	TRBV5-6	TRBJ1-5	TRBD1	CASSKTGTGGNQPQHF	TGTGCCAGCAGCAAAACCGGGACAGGGGGCAATCAGCCCCAGCATTTT
-	16	TRBV18	TRBJ1-1	TRBD1	CASSAMNRGMNTEAFF	TGTGCCAGCTCGGCGATGAACAGGGGCATGAACACTGAAGCTTTCTTT
-	14	TRBV6-5	TRBJ1-2	-	CASRQLQALYGYTF	TGTGCCAGCAGACAACTTCAAGCGTTGTATGGCTACACCTTC
-	13	TRBV5-1	TRBJ2-7	-	CASDSGTDYVQYF	TGCGCCAGCGATTCCGGGACGGACTACGTGCAGTACTTC
once	13	TRBV7-3	TRBJ2-7	TRBD1	CASSLSGGYEQYF	TGTGCCAGCAGCTTATCAGGGGGCTACGAGCAGTACTTC
-	17	TRBV19	TRBJ1-4	-	CASSIPQGRDTNEKLFF	TGTGCCAGTAGTATCCCACAAGGTCGGGACACTAATGAAAAACTGTTTTTT
-	15	TRBV28	TRBJ2-4	-	CASSSAGLAKNIQYF	TGTGCCAGCAGTTCGGCGGGACTGGCCAAAAACATTCAGTACTTC
once	13	TRBV5-1	TRBJ2-1	-	CASSRQGYNEQFF	TGCGCCAGCAGCCGTCAGGGGTACAATGAGCAGTTCTTC
once	14	TRBV28	TRBJ2-3	TRBD1	CNSPTGERTDTQYF	TGTAACTCTCCGACAGGGGAAAGGACAGATACGCAGTATTTT
-	16	TRBV6-5	TRBJ2-5	TRBD1	CASSYSGTGTSGTQYF	TGTGCCAGCAGTTACTCTGGGACAGGGACCTCAGGGACCCAGTACTTC
-	13	TRBV27	TRBJ2-7	TRBD1	CASSLGTGGEQYF	TGTGCCAGCAGTTTAGGGACAGGGGGCGAGCAGTACTTC
-	14	TRBV27	TRBJ2-7	TRBD2	CASSLSGRTYEQYF	TGTGCCAGCAGTCTAAGCGGGAGAACCTACGAGCAGTACTTC
-	17	TRBV7-2	TRBJ2-5	-	CASSPRKLTGPSETQYF	TGTGCCAGCAGCCCCAGAAAGTTGACAGGACCATCGGAGACCCAGTACTTC